What follows are 8 T cell receptor beta chains derived from one specimen sequenced in a study of T cell changes during pregnancy in multiple sclerosis. Profiling relied on immunoSEQ multiplex PCR, and the TCRdb table lists in-frame clones only, not all of them. The data show 85,000 to 100,000 clones, with roughly 92% seen just once and roughly 3% held by the top ten. This specimen was peripheral blood, taken in the first trimester of pregnancy. The source of these receptors is a female donor with multiple sclerosis, enrolled in a pregnancy study.

J is TRBJ2-1 and V is TRBV7-9; 7 nucleotides agree with TRBD2. Germline V gene data show CDR1 as SEHNR and CDR2 as FQNEAQ (reference sequence). After removal of 1 base from V and 7 bases from J, the junction contained 10 bases not matched to a gene. The CDR3 is 16 residues long. The chain's CDR3 is CASSLGWAGAGNEQFF. CDR3 in DNA: TGTGCCAGCAGCTTAGGTTGGGCGGGAGCAGGGAATGAGCAGTTCTTC.

The rearrangement links TRBV4-3 to TRBJ1-4, with D hard to call. The V and J ends lost 2 bases and 7 bases respectively, with 14 bases between them. CDR3 length: 15 residues. Germline CDR1 is LGHNA and CDR2 is YSLEER. The CDR3 is CASSQHSARGEKLFF. Here the CDR3 DNA reads TGCGCCAGCAGCCAACACAGTGCCCGTGGTGAAAAACTGTTTTTT.

This rearrangement joins TRBV28 to TRBJ2-2; D unclear. Germline CDR1 and CDR2: MDHEN and SYDVKM. CDR3 size: 15 residues. Trimming took off 6 bases at V and 1 base at J, with 12 bases between the two ends. CDR3 bases: TGTGCCAGCAGACTCAGGCAAGGGAACACCGGGGAGCTGTTTTTT. Its translation is CASRLRQGNTGELFF.

The V and J genes are TRBV30 and TRBJ1-4; tentatively, D is TRBD1 (6 bases). The CDR3 is 17 amino acids. Germline CDR1 GTSNPN, CDR2 SVGIG (reference sequence). V lost 8 bases, J lost 2 bases, and 24 bases lay in between. CDR3 sequence (DNA): TGTGCCGCATTACCAGGGGCCGTAGGTCTGACTAATGAAAAACTGTTTTTT. It translates to CAALPGAVGLTNEKLFF.

The chain joins TRBV7-8 to TRBJ1-2, with 12 positions matching TRBD1. The CDR3 has 16 residues. V shed 5 bases and J 1 base; nucleotides not matched to a gene: 5. Germline CDR1 is SGHVS and CDR2 is FQNEAQ. The CDR3: CASSAGQGALNYGYTF. The CDR3 DNA is TGTGCCAGCAGCGCGGGACAGGGGGCTCTTAACTATGGCTACACCTTC.

The chain joins TRBV27 to TRBJ2-7, with D possibly matching TRBD2 (5 bases). The CDR3 spans 15 residues. Looked up from germline, CDR1 is MNHEY and CDR2 is SMNVEV (reference sequence). The V end lost 4 bases, the J end lost 5 bases, and 18 bases lay between the germline ends. The CDR3 region has the DNA TGTGCCAGCAGTTCTGACCCTAACGGGGTCCACGAGCAGTACTTC. Amino acid sequence: CASSSDPNGVHEQYF.

The chain couples TRBV5-1 to TRBJ2-1, with TRBD2 matching over 7 bases. The CDR3 loop spans 16 amino acids. The germline gives CDR1 SGHRS, CDR2 YFSETQ. The trim removed 0 bases at V and 3 bases at J, leaving 6 bases unmatched. CDR3 region: CASSLDGGSLYNEQFF. The CDR3 nucleotides are TGCGCCAGCAGCTTGGATGGCGGGAGTCTCTACAATGAGCAGTTCTTC.

The J gene is TRBJ1-5, the V gene TRBV2, with TRBD1 matching over 10 bases. The germline V gene encodes CDR1 SNHLY and CDR2 FYNNEI. J gave up 6 bases and V 4 bases, and 6 bases lay outside the gene matches. This CDR3 spans 15 amino acids. CDR3 DNA sequence: TGTGCCAGCAGTGCAGACAGGGGGCGTCCTCAGCCCCAGCATTTT. Residues: CASSADRGRPQPQHF.